This is a list of T cell receptor beta chains from one sample in a study of cytomegalovirus exposure and HLA in healthy donors. TCRdb keeps only in-frame clones here, not all; method: immunoSEQ multiplex PCR. In the table there are some 140,000 clones, 65% to 80% of which are singletons. Sequencing input: PBMCs. These TCRs come from a man aged 18 to 30 in good health and CMV-seronegative. The CDR3 runs from the conserved cysteine through the conserved F or W. A D gene is named only where the DNA matches it firmly. Not all rows give a size; the values are once, few, many and, for expanded clones, a class.

j_call: TRBJ1-2
clone_size: NA
v_call: TRBV27
d_call: NA
cdr3_aa: CASSLPTGYGYTF
cdr3_nt: TGTGCCAGCAGTTTACCCACAGGCTATGGCTACACCTTC

j_call: TRBJ2-6
clone_size: NA
v_call: TRBV5-1
d_call: NA
cdr3_aa: CASSRTPGVGANVLTF
cdr3_nt: TGCGCCAGCAGCCGCACTCCAGGGGTTGGGGCCAACGTCCTGACTTTC

j_call: TRBJ2-3
clone_size: NA
v_call: TRBV10-3
d_call: NA
cdr3_aa: CAATDRRTDTQYF
cdr3_nt: TGTGCCGCCACCGACAGGCGCACAGATACGCAGTATTTT

j_call: TRBJ1-5
clone_size: once
v_call: TRBV7-9
d_call: NA
cdr3_aa: CSSSFEGGFGQPQHF
cdr3_nt: TGTTCCAGCAGCTTCGAGGGGGGGTTTGGGCAGCCCCAGCATTTT

j_call: TRBJ2-2
clone_size: NA
v_call: TRBV7-9
d_call: TRBD1
cdr3_aa: CASRGRGFTGELFF
cdr3_nt: TGTGCCAGCAGGGGCAGGGGGTTCACCGGGGAGCTGTTTTTT

j_call: TRBJ1-1
clone_size: NA
v_call: TRBV5-4
d_call: NA
cdr3_aa: CASSLSQGTMNTEAFF
cdr3_nt: TGTGCCAGCAGCTTGAGCCAGGGGACTATGAACACTGAAGCTTTCTTT

j_call: TRBJ1-2
clone_size: NA
v_call: TRBV28
d_call: TRBD1
cdr3_aa: CASNSVGTGGGGYTF
cdr3_nt: TGTGCCAGCAACTCCGTAGGGACAGGGGGCGGGGGCTACACCTTC

j_call: TRBJ1-1
clone_size: once
v_call: TRBV18
d_call: TRBD1
cdr3_aa: CASSSQGGSNTEAFF
cdr3_nt: TGTGCCAGCTCATCTCAGGGGGGTTCGAACACTGAAGCTTTCTTT

j_call: TRBJ1-1
clone_size: NA
v_call: TRBV10-3
d_call: NA
cdr3_aa: CAIRKIRQEGTLNTEAFF
cdr3_nt: TGTGCCATCAGAAAAATTAGGCAGGAGGGAACGTTGAACACTGAAGCTTTCTTT

j_call: TRBJ2-2
clone_size: NA
v_call: TRBV6-5
d_call: TRBD2
cdr3_aa: CASTSRAGGNGELFF
cdr3_nt: TGTGCCAGCACCTCGAGGGCGGGGGGGAACGGGGAGCTGTTTTTT

j_call: TRBJ2-2
clone_size: NA
v_call: TRBV9
d_call: TRBD1
cdr3_aa: CASSLPDRATGELFF
cdr3_nt: TGTGCCAGCAGCTTACCGGACAGGGCCACCGGGGAGCTGTTTTTT

j_call: TRBJ2-3
clone_size: few
v_call: TRBV5-1
d_call: TRBD2
cdr3_aa: CASSLAEYRGGRQYF
cdr3_nt: TGCGCCAGCAGCTTGGCTGAATATCGGGGGGGCCGGCAGTATTTT

j_call: TRBJ2-1
clone_size: NA
v_call: TRBV2
d_call: NA
cdr3_aa: CASTPEGASNEQFF
cdr3_nt: TGTGCCAGCACCCCGGAGGGGGCTAGTAATGAGCAGTTCTTC

j_call: TRBJ1-2
clone_size: NA
v_call: TRBV30
d_call: TRBD1
cdr3_aa: CAWTGQGRGYGYTF
cdr3_nt: TGTGCCTGGACCGGACAGGGGCGAGGTTATGGCTACACCTTC

j_call: TRBJ2-3
clone_size: NA
v_call: TRBV5-1
d_call: NA
cdr3_aa: CASSPWTDRPDTQYF
cdr3_nt: TGCGCCAGCAGCCCATGGACAGACCGTCCAGATACGCAGTATTTT

j_call: TRBJ1-3
clone_size: NA
v_call: TRBV5-1
d_call: NA
cdr3_aa: CASSSQGRDTIYF
cdr3_nt: TGCGCCAGCAGCTCTCAGGGGAGGGACACCATATATTTT

j_call: TRBJ1-2
clone_size: NA
v_call: TRBV18
d_call: NA
cdr3_aa: CASSPDQDPYGYTF
cdr3_nt: TGTGCCAGCTCACCAGATCAGGATCCCTATGGCTACACCTTC

j_call: TRBJ2-1
clone_size: NA
v_call: TRBV2
d_call: TRBD1
cdr3_aa: CASRTGYNEQFF
cdr3_nt: TGTGCCAGCAGGACAGGGTACAATGAGCAGTTCTTC

j_call: TRBJ2-1
clone_size: NA
v_call: TRBV4-1
d_call: NA
cdr3_aa: CASSQVGANEQFF
cdr3_nt: TGCGCCAGCAGCCAAGTGGGAGCAAATGAGCAGTTCTTC

j_call: TRBJ1-2
clone_size: NA
v_call: TRBV5-4
d_call: TRBD1
cdr3_aa: CASSYGTGDRNYGYTF
cdr3_nt: TGTGCCAGCAGCTACGGGACAGGGGACAGAAACTATGGCTACACCTTC

j_call: TRBJ1-1
clone_size: NA
v_call: TRBV6-6
d_call: NA
cdr3_aa: CASSYSISLNTEAFF
cdr3_nt: TGTGCCAGCAGTTACTCGATAAGCCTGAACACTGAAGCTTTCTTT

j_call: TRBJ2-2
clone_size: NA
v_call: TRBV6-5
d_call: NA
cdr3_aa: CASSYQASRTGELFF
cdr3_nt: TGTGCCAGCAGTTACCAGGCGTCGAGAACCGGGGAGCTGTTTTTT

j_call: TRBJ2-2
clone_size: NA
v_call: TRBV19
d_call: TRBD2
cdr3_aa: CASSTLAGGPIGELFF
cdr3_nt: TGTGCCAGTAGTACCTTAGCGGGGGGGCCAATCGGGGAGCTGTTTTTT

j_call: TRBJ2-3
clone_size: NA
v_call: TRBV2
d_call: NA
cdr3_aa: CASSASRGRGVTQYF
cdr3_nt: TGTGCCAGCAGTGCCTCCAGGGGCCGTGGGGTTACGCAGTATTTT

j_call: TRBJ2-2
clone_size: NA
v_call: TRBV7-6
d_call: NA
cdr3_aa: CASSLRLPGLETGELFF
cdr3_nt: TGTGCCAGCAGCTTGAGATTACCGGGACTCGAGACCGGGGAGCTGTTTTTT

j_call: TRBJ1-2
clone_size: NA
v_call: TRBV28
d_call: NA
cdr3_aa: CASSSVTGRLTNYGYTF
cdr3_nt: TGTGCCAGCAGTTCAGTAACAGGCCGACTTACAAACTATGGCTACACCTTC

j_call: TRBJ2-7
clone_size: NA
v_call: TRBV5-4
d_call: TRBD1
cdr3_aa: CATRQGGYEQYF
cdr3_nt: TGTGCCACCAGACAGGGGGGGTACGAGCAGTACTTC

j_call: TRBJ1-2
clone_size: NA
v_call: TRBV29-1
d_call: TRBD1
cdr3_aa: CSVAAGGYGYTF
cdr3_nt: TGCAGCGTTGCAGCAGGGGGGTATGGCTACACCTTC

j_call: TRBJ1-3
clone_size: NA
v_call: TRBV7-9
d_call: NA
cdr3_aa: CSSSLLQGNTIYF
cdr3_nt: TGTTCCAGCAGCTTATTACAGGGAAACACCATATATTTT

j_call: TRBJ2-3
clone_size: NA
v_call: TRBV5-1
d_call: NA
cdr3_aa: CASSPGQSTDTQYF
cdr3_nt: TGCGCCAGCAGCCCCGGACAGAGCACAGATACGCAGTATTTT

j_call: TRBJ2-7
clone_size: NA
v_call: TRBV5-1
d_call: TRBD2
cdr3_aa: CASSLTSTSGLAGGHF
cdr3_nt: TGCGCCAGCAGCTTGACGTCGACCTCGGGACTAGCGGGGGGACACTTC

j_call: TRBJ2-2
clone_size: few
v_call: TRBV9
d_call: NA
cdr3_aa: CASSPQTGVNTGELFF
cdr3_nt: TGTGCCAGCAGCCCCCAGACGGGGGTGAACACCGGGGAGCTGTTTTTT

j_call: TRBJ1-1
clone_size: NA
v_call: TRBV11-2
d_call: TRBD1
cdr3_aa: CASSLLGQALLNTEAFF
cdr3_nt: TGTGCCAGCAGCCTACTAGGACAGGCCCTCCTAAACACTGAAGCTTTCTTT

j_call: TRBJ2-3
clone_size: NA
v_call: TRBV5-1
d_call: NA
cdr3_aa: CASSLGQAERADTQYF
cdr3_nt: TGCGCCAGCAGCTTGGGGCAGGCTGAGAGGGCAGATACGCAGTATTTT

j_call: TRBJ1-4
clone_size: NA
v_call: TRBV5-1
d_call: NA
cdr3_aa: CASSWGGSMGFATNEKLFF
cdr3_nt: TGCGCCAGCAGCTGGGGGGGCAGTATGGGATTTGCAACTAATGAAAAACTGTTTTTT

j_call: TRBJ2-6
clone_size: NA
v_call: TRBV5-1
d_call: NA
cdr3_aa: CASSWIKNSGANGLTF
cdr3_nt: TGCGCCAGCAGCTGGATTAAGAACTCTGGGGCCAACGGCCTGACTTTC

j_call: TRBJ1-2
clone_size: NA
v_call: TRBV9
d_call: NA
cdr3_aa: CASSVEGTVTSGGYTF
cdr3_nt: TGTGCCAGCAGCGTAGAGGGTACAGTGACCTCGGGGGGCTACACCTTC

j_call: TRBJ2-4
clone_size: few
v_call: TRBV19
d_call: TRBD1
cdr3_aa: CASSWDRAKNSQYF
cdr3_nt: TGTGCCAGTAGTTGGGACAGGGCCAAAAACAGTCAGTACTTC

j_call: TRBJ1-5
clone_size: NA
v_call: TRBV7-8
d_call: TRBD1
cdr3_aa: CASSTGGTGWRNQPQHF
cdr3_nt: TGTGCCAGCAGCACAGGGGGAACGGGTTGGCGGAATCAGCCCCAGCATTTT

j_call: TRBJ1-2
clone_size: NA
v_call: TRBV18
d_call: TRBD1
cdr3_aa: CASSPAPGQGSYGYTF
cdr3_nt: TGTGCCAGCTCACCAGCGCCGGGACAGGGAAGCTATGGCTACACCTTC

j_call: TRBJ2-3
clone_size: NA
v_call: TRBV5-1
d_call: TRBD2
cdr3_aa: CASSLSAGGREDTQYF
cdr3_nt: TGCGCCAGCAGCTTGTCGGCGGGGGGGCGGGAGGATACGCAGTATTTT

j_call: TRBJ2-7
clone_size: NA
v_call: TRBV27
d_call: NA
cdr3_aa: CASSSPGLGQQYF
cdr3_nt: TGTGCCAGCAGTTCCCCAGGGCTGGGCCAGCAGTACTTC

j_call: TRBJ2-1
clone_size: NA
v_call: TRBV7-2
d_call: NA
cdr3_aa: CASSSSRRDEQFF
cdr3_nt: TGTGCCAGCAGCTCATCTCGGAGGGATGAGCAGTTCTTC

j_call: TRBJ2-5
clone_size: NA
v_call: TRBV9
d_call: TRBD2
cdr3_aa: CASSVRPLAGGPETQYF
cdr3_nt: TGTGCCAGCAGCGTGCGCCCGCTAGCGGGGGGGCCCGAGACCCAGTACTTC

j_call: TRBJ1-6
clone_size: few
v_call: TRBV6-5
d_call: NA
cdr3_aa: CASSEPRDNSPLHF
cdr3_nt: TGTGCCAGCAGTGAACCCAGGGATAATTCACCCCTCCACTTT

j_call: TRBJ2-7
clone_size: NA
v_call: TRBV21-1
d_call: NA
cdr3_aa: CASSKEVGRVGEQYF
cdr3_nt: TGTGCCAGCAGCAAAGAGGTGGGGCGCGTAGGCGAGCAGTACTTC

j_call: TRBJ2-6
clone_size: NA
v_call: TRBV5-1
d_call: TRBD1
cdr3_aa: CASSRGQGAWGANGLTF
cdr3_nt: TGCGCCAGCAGCCGGGGACAGGGGGCGTGGGGGGCCAACGGCCTGACTTTC

j_call: TRBJ2-3
clone_size: few
v_call: TRBV6-5
d_call: TRBD2
cdr3_aa: CASSYERGGTDTQYF
cdr3_nt: TGTGCCAGCAGTTACGAGCGGGGGGGAACAGATACGCAGTATTTT

j_call: TRBJ1-1
clone_size: few
v_call: TRBV20-1
d_call: NA
cdr3_aa: CSASGNGAFF
cdr3_nt: TGCAGTGCTAGCGGGAATGGGGCTTTCTTT

j_call: TRBJ1-1
clone_size: once
v_call: TRBV18
d_call: NA
cdr3_aa: CASSPHHRMNTEAFF
cdr3_nt: TGTGCCAGCTCACCACATCACAGAATGAACACTGAAGCTTTCTTT

j_call: TRBJ2-6
clone_size: few
v_call: TRBV30
d_call: TRBD1
cdr3_aa: CAWRGTGYSGANVLTF
cdr3_nt: TGTGCCTGGAGGGGGACAGGTTACTCTGGGGCCAACGTCCTGACTTTC

j_call: TRBJ2-3
clone_size: once
v_call: TRBV27
d_call: NA
cdr3_aa: CASSSLYSSRTDTQYF
cdr3_nt: TGTGCCAGCAGTTCCCTATACAGCTCCCGCACAGATACGCAGTATTTT

j_call: TRBJ2-1
clone_size: NA
v_call: TRBV27
d_call: NA
cdr3_aa: CASSLRFGQLVYNEQFF
cdr3_nt: TGTGCCAGCAGTTTACGTTTTGGACAGCTAGTCTACAATGAGCAGTTCTTC

j_call: TRBJ2-1
clone_size: NA
v_call: TRBV9
d_call: TRBD2
cdr3_aa: CASSVGTSGEEQFF
cdr3_nt: TGTGCCAGCAGCGTCGGGACTAGCGGGGAGGAGCAGTTCTTC

j_call: TRBJ2-3
clone_size: once
v_call: TRBV2
d_call: NA
cdr3_aa: CASSLLYRISTDTQYF
cdr3_nt: TGTGCCAGCAGCCTACTTTACAGGATTAGCACAGATACGCAGTATTTT